Below are 3 T cell receptor beta chains sequenced from a single sample in a study of OX40 agonist ivuxolimab in advanced cancers. The data were produced by immunoSEQ multiplex PCR, yet TCRdb's version contains in-frame clones alone and is incomplete. The sample gives around 62,000 clones, around 86% of which show up once; 0.35% to 0.45% is in the top ten. The starting material was CD4+ or CD8+ T cells sorted from blood, obtained in a trial of the OX40 agonist ivuxolimab. The origin of the receptors is an adult with an advanced solid tumor such as melanoma, head and neck, liver or kidney cancer.

The chain uses TRBV19 and TRBJ2-2, with D perhaps matching TRBD1 (6 bases). Germline V gene data show CDR1 as LNHDA and CDR2 as SQIVND (reference sequence). This CDR3 region has 14 residues. V was clipped by 5 bases and J by 3 bases, with 10 bases between them. CDR3 bases: TGTGCCAGTAGTCCTCAGGGGTACACCGGGGAGCTGTTTTTT. Its protein is CASSPQGYTGELFF.

V is TRBV19 and J is TRBJ1-1, with D hard to call. The CDR3 sequence is 13 residues long. The germline V gene encodes CDR1 LNHDA and CDR2 SQIVND (reference sequence). V gave up 5 bases and J gave up 2 bases, with 9 bases separating them. The DNA for the CDR3 is TGTGCCAGTAGTGCTGGGTTAAACACTGAAGCTTTCTTT. It encodes CASSAGLNTEAFF.

The chain employs TRBV13 and TRBJ2-1; D unclear. The CDR3 totals 13 residues. Between the trimmed V and J ends, which lost 5 bases and 6 bases, there was a span of 11 bases. Germline CDR1 reads PRHDT; CDR2 reads FYEKMQ (reference sequence). The CDR3 sequence: CASSLPPRNEQFF. The CDR3 DNA follows: TGTGCCAGCAGCCTCCCCCCCCGCAATGAGCAGTTCTTC.